These T cell receptor beta chains were read from a single sample in a study of control samples from healthy donors and cancer patients. The repertoire was sequenced with immunoSEQ multiplex PCR; TCRdb's copy has only in-frame clones and lacks some. The repertoire consists of about 21,000 clones, with under 90% occurring once and the leading ten covering 20% to 25%. What was sequenced was PBMCs. The receptors stem from a man between 60 and 70 years old with colorectal cancer. CDR3s include the opening cysteine and the closing phenylalanine or tryptophan. The order of the fields is J gene, D gene, clone size, V gene, CDR3 DNA, CDR3 protein. The D gene is left open where the match is weak. Size values are once, few and many counts, or a class for expanded clones, and some rows have none.

J: TRBJ2-7
D: NA
size: NA
V: TRBV5-4
DNA: TGTGCCAGCAGCTTGGCTCCCAGCTCCTACGAGCAGTACTTC
CDR3: CASSLAPSSYEQYF

J: TRBJ2-4
D: NA
size: NA
V: TRBV2
DNA: TGTGCCAGCAGTGACCCAAACATTCAGTACTTC
CDR3: CASSDPNIQYF

J: TRBJ2-7
D: NA
size: NA
V: TRBV4-1
DNA: TGCGCCAGCAGCCAAGGTTTTGCGCAGAGGGGCGCGTACGAGCAGTACTTC
CDR3: CASSQGFAQRGAYEQYF

J: TRBJ1-3
D: NA
size: NA
V: TRBV7-8
DNA: TGTGCCAGCAGCTTAATGGGAGCCGGAGGAAACACCATATATTTT
CDR3: CASSLMGAGGNTIYF

J: TRBJ2-1
D: TRBD1
size: NA
V: TRBV10-3
DNA: TGTGCCATCAGTGAGTCAGGACAGGACCCAAATATGAATGAGCAGTTCTTC
CDR3: CAISESGQDPNMNEQFF

J: TRBJ2-2
D: NA
size: NA
V: TRBV5-4
DNA: TGTGCCAGCAGCTTTACAGGGACCGGGGAGCTGTTTTTT
CDR3: CASSFTGTGELFF

J: TRBJ1-2
D: NA
size: NA
V: TRBV2
DNA: TGTGCCAGCAGTGAACGGCAGGCGATCTATGGCTACACCTTC
CDR3: CASSERQAIYGYTF

J: TRBJ2-1
D: TRBD2
size: NA
V: TRBV11-2
DNA: TGTGCCAGCAGGCCGATAGGGCGGGGGGCGATCTACAATGAGCAGTTCTTC
CDR3: CASRPIGRGAIYNEQFF

J: TRBJ1-5
D: NA
size: NA
V: TRBV5-1
DNA: TGCGCCAGCAGCCCGACCGGGATGAGGCAGCCCCAGCATTTT
CDR3: CASSPTGMRQPQHF

J: TRBJ2-5
D: NA
size: NA
V: TRBV5-3
DNA: TGTGCCAGAAGCGGGACCAATGGGGCCTCGGCGGAGACCCAGTACTTC
CDR3: CARSGTNGASAETQYF

J: TRBJ2-1
D: NA
size: NA
V: TRBV5-1
DNA: TGTGCCAGCAGCATGTCGGGTAGCCAACTCAATGAGCAGTTCTTC
CDR3: CASSMSGSQLNEQFF

J: TRBJ1-1
D: TRBD1
size: once
V: TRBV5-1
DNA: TGCGCCAGCAGGGGTGGCGACAGGGGGGTTGTGGCTTTCTTT
CDR3: CASRGGDRGVVAFF

J: TRBJ1-4
D: NA
size: NA
V: TRBV25-1
DNA: TGTGCCAGCACGGCTTCGAAGGGGGGGGATGAAAAACTGTTTTTT
CDR3: CASTASKGGDEKLFF

J: TRBJ1-2
D: NA
size: NA
V: TRBV3-1/TRBV3-2
DNA: TGTGCCAGCAGCCAATGGGGGTTTAGTGGCTACACCTTC
CDR3: CASSQWGFSGYTF

J: TRBJ1-6
D: NA
size: NA
V: TRBV4-3
DNA: TGCGCCAGCAGCCAAGATGGGGCAGGCTTCCCTTTATCACCCCTCCACTTT
CDR3: CASSQDGAGFPLSPLHF

J: TRBJ1-6
D: TRBD1
size: NA
V: TRBV12-5
DNA: TGTGCTAGTGGTTTACAGGGGGCTTCACCCCTCCACTTT
CDR3: CASGLQGASPLHF

J: TRBJ2-3
D: TRBD1
size: NA
V: TRBV24-1
DNA: TGTGCCACCAGTGAAGCCGGGACAGGGGGTACAGATACGCAGTATTTT
CDR3: CATSEAGTGGTDTQYF

J: TRBJ2-2
D: NA
size: NA
V: TRBV4-1
DNA: TGCGCCAGCAGCCGAGGGTACGGGGGTGCGAACACCGGGGAGCTGTTTTTT
CDR3: CASSRGYGGANTGELFF

J: TRBJ2-6
D: NA
size: NA
V: TRBV5-1
DNA: TGCGCCAGCAGCTTGTACCTCCGACAGCCAGCCCTCTCTGGGGCCAACGTCCTGACTTTC
CDR3: CASSLYLRQPALSGANVLTF

J: TRBJ2-2
D: NA
size: NA
V: TRBV2
DNA: TGTGCCAGCAGTGTCCAGGGTTGGGAGCTGTTTTTT
CDR3: CASSVQGWELFF

J: TRBJ1-6
D: NA
size: few
V: TRBV2
DNA: TGTGCCAGCAGTGAATTAGAGATCTATAATTCACCCCTCCACTTT
CDR3: CASSELEIYNSPLHF

J: TRBJ2-6
D: TRBD1
size: NA
V: TRBV5-4
DNA: TGTGCCAGCAGCTGGGACAGGCCCTCTGGGGCCAACGTCCTGACTTTC
CDR3: CASSWDRPSGANVLTF

J: TRBJ1-2
D: NA
size: NA
V: TRBV5-6
DNA: TGTGCCAGCAGCTTGCGGGACCTGAGGGACACCTTC
CDR3: CASSLRDLRDTF

J: TRBJ2-7
D: TRBD2
size: NA
V: TRBV19
DNA: TGTGCCAGTAGTATGACCGGGGGGAGCTACGAGCAGTACTTC
CDR3: CASSMTGGSYEQYF

J: TRBJ2-3
D: NA
size: NA
V: TRBV21-1
DNA: TGTGCCAGCAGCAAAGAATGGAGCGGTTTTAGCACAGATACGCAGTATTTT
CDR3: CASSKEWSGFSTDTQYF

J: TRBJ2-6
D: NA
size: NA
V: TRBV5-1
DNA: TGCGCCAGCAGCTTAGGGGCCCTCTCTGGGGCCAACGTCCTGACTTTC
CDR3: CASSLGALSGANVLTF

J: TRBJ2-2
D: TRBD2
size: NA
V: TRBV3-1/TRBV3-2
DNA: TGTGCCAGCAGCCTCAGCGGGGTCACCGGGGAGCTGTTTTTT
CDR3: CASSLSGVTGELFF

J: TRBJ1-4
D: TRBD1
size: NA
V: TRBV19
DNA: TGTGCCAGTAGTATCAGGGGGCCTAATGAAAAACTGTTTTTT
CDR3: CASSIRGPNEKLFF

J: TRBJ2-7
D: TRBD1
size: NA
V: TRBV19
DNA: TGTGCCAGTAGTATCACCCGACAGGGCGAAGGATCCTACGAGCAGTACTTC
CDR3: CASSITRQGEGSYEQYF

J: TRBJ2-7
D: NA
size: NA
V: TRBV3-1/TRBV3-2
DNA: TGTGCCAGCAGCCTCTTTGCCGCGGGCGAGCAGTACTTC
CDR3: CASSLFAAGEQYF

J: TRBJ1-2
D: NA
size: NA
V: TRBV18
DNA: TGTGCCAGCTCACCCAGGGGCGCGGACGGCTACACCTTC
CDR3: CASSPRGADGYTF

J: TRBJ2-7
D: NA
size: few
V: TRBV3-1/TRBV3-2
DNA: TGTGCCAGCAGCCCGGGGGAGGCCCTCGAGCAGTACTTC
CDR3: CASSPGEALEQYF

J: TRBJ1-2
D: NA
size: once
V: TRBV3-1/TRBV3-2
DNA: TGTGCCAGCAGCCCAGACCTGAACCCGAGCCGGGGGAATGGCTACACCTTC
CDR3: CASSPDLNPSRGNGYTF

J: TRBJ1-2
D: NA
size: NA
V: TRBV7-2
DNA: TGTGCCAGCAGCCCAATTATTAACTATGGCTACACCTTC
CDR3: CASSPIINYGYTF

J: TRBJ1-1
D: NA
size: NA
V: TRBV2
DNA: TGTGCCAGCAGTGGCCAGTTTGACACTGAAGCTTTCTTT
CDR3: CASSGQFDTEAFF

J: TRBJ2-2
D: NA
size: NA
V: TRBV19
DNA: TGTGCCAGTAGTCCCGACCGCCGGACGGGGCTGTTTTTT
CDR3: CASSPDRRTGLFF

J: TRBJ2-2
D: TRBD1
size: NA
V: TRBV27
DNA: TGTGCCAGCAGTTTCCCCGCGGGGACAGGGAGGTCCGGGGAGCTGTTTTTT
CDR3: CASSFPAGTGRSGELFF

J: TRBJ1-6
D: NA
size: NA
V: TRBV30
DNA: TGTGCCTGGAGTTTAAAGAGTTCACCCCTCCACTTT
CDR3: CAWSLKSSPLHF

J: TRBJ2-3
D: TRBD2
size: few
V: TRBV5-6
DNA: TGTGCCAGCAGCCTAGCGGGGGGCACAGATACGCAGTATTTT
CDR3: CASSLAGGTDTQYF

J: TRBJ1-6
D: TRBD1
size: NA
V: TRBV3-1/TRBV3-2
DNA: TGTGCCAGCGGCGTGTCAGGGGGGGGACGAGGTTCACCCCTCCACTTT
CDR3: CASGVSGGGRGSPLHF

J: TRBJ1-4
D: TRBD1
size: NA
V: TRBV29-1
DNA: TGCAGCGTCTCCAAAGGTGGACAGGATAATGAAAAACTGTTTTTT
CDR3: CSVSKGGQDNEKLFF

J: TRBJ1-1
D: NA
size: NA
V: TRBV18
DNA: TGTGCCAGCTCACCATTACAGAACACTGAAGCTTTCTTT
CDR3: CASSPLQNTEAFF

J: TRBJ2-1
D: TRBD1
size: NA
V: TRBV5-1
DNA: TGCGCCAGCAGCTTGACAGGGGAACCTCACAATGAGCAGTTCTTC
CDR3: CASSLTGEPHNEQFF

J: TRBJ1-2
D: NA
size: NA
V: TRBV6-5
DNA: TGTGCCAGCAGTTTGACAGATAACTATGGCTACACCTTC
CDR3: CASSLTDNYGYTF

J: TRBJ1-1
D: TRBD1
size: NA
V: TRBV3-1/TRBV3-2
DNA: TGTGCCAGCAGCCAAGAATGGGACAGGGGAGTTTTCTTT
CDR3: CASSQEWDRGVFF

J: TRBJ2-2
D: TRBD2
size: NA
V: TRBV7-2
DNA: TGTGCCAGCAGCCTAGCGGGGCTGAACACCGGGGAGCTGTTTTTT
CDR3: CASSLAGLNTGELFF

J: TRBJ2-2
D: NA
size: NA
V: TRBV5-1
DNA: TGCGCCAGCAACCCGAGGGCGGGTCCCGGGGAGCTGTTTTTT
CDR3: CASNPRAGPGELFF

J: TRBJ1-1
D: NA
size: NA
V: TRBV24-1
DNA: TGTGCCACCAGTGATGGAACTACCCCGATGAACACTGAAGCTTTCTTT
CDR3: CATSDGTTPMNTEAFF

J: TRBJ1-3
D: NA
size: NA
V: TRBV10-3
DNA: TGTGCCATCAGGGACACCTCTGGAAACACCATATATTTT
CDR3: CAIRDTSGNTIYF

J: TRBJ1-1
D: NA
size: NA
V: TRBV5-5
DNA: TGTGCCAGCAGCTTAGGGTTGGGCACTGAAGCTTTCTTT
CDR3: CASSLGLGTEAFF

J: TRBJ1-1
D: NA
size: NA
V: TRBV27
DNA: TGTGCCAGCAGTTTCTCCAGGGAACCCATTGAAGCTTTCTTT
CDR3: CASSFSREPIEAFF

J: TRBJ1-1
D: NA
size: NA
V: TRBV29-1
DNA: TGCAGCGGTACCCGATCGAACACTGAAGCTTTCTTT
CDR3: CSGTRSNTEAFF